The 8 T cell receptor beta chains given below trace back to one sample, sequenced in a study of Graves' ophthalmopathy and Graves' hyperthyroidism. Researchers took RNA transcripts and amplified TCR beta CDR3 regions from them. An opening RT-PCR round employed HTBI primers and preceded a second-round multiplex PCR. TCRdb redid the calling of the multiplex PCR reads with MiXCR, one entry per CDR3 protein. The sample includes almost 400,000 distinct CDR3 sequences, approximately 20% seen only once; the top ten take 1.5% to 2%. Specimen: peripheral blood. These receptors were obtained from a woman aged 18 to 35 with Graves' ophthalmopathy.

Ten or more counts support this clonotype. This rearrangement joins TRBV29-1 to TRBJ1-1; no clear D gene. Trimming stripped 1 base from V and 2 bases from J, with 11 bases between. CDR1 and CDR2 from the germline V gene are SQVTM and ANQGSEA. This CDR3 is 14 amino acids long. The CDR3 DNA reads TGCAGCGTTGAAGTTGTTTCAAAAAACACTGAAGCTTTCTTT. It codes for CSVEVVSKNTEAFF.

This clonotype was recorded many times. The chain couples TRBV20-1 to TRBJ1-1, with D unclear. The CDR3 length is 10 residues. Germline V gene data show CDR1 as DFQATT and CDR2 as SNEGSKA (reference sequence). Trimming took 6 bases from V and 11 from J, leaving 13 bases between them. The CDR3 nucleotides are TGCAGTGCACTGGGAAAATCGGCTTTCTTT. Amino acids: CSALGKSAFF.

This clonotype was seen ten or more times. The J gene is TRBJ2-2, the V gene TRBV7-3, with 9 positions matching TRBD2. CDR3 length equals 13 residues. Per germline, CDR1 SGHTA and CDR2 FQGTGA. J gave up 4 bases and V 10 bases, and 4 bases lay outside the gene matches. The DNA for the CDR3 is TGTGCCATCAGACTAGCGGTCACCGGGGAGCTGTTTTTT. Its translation is CAIRLAVTGELFF.

There are many counts of this clonotype. The V call is TRBV7-2, the J call TRBJ2-4; weak D call: TRBD2 (6 bases). Deletions cut 1 base from V and 3 bases from J, with 16 bases between. This CDR3 has 17 amino acids. Per germline, CDR1 SGHTA and CDR2 FQGNSA. The CDR3 bases are TGTGCCAGCAGCTTAGAGATCCGGGGGAAGGGCAAAAACATTCAGTACTTC. Its protein product is CASSLEIRGKGKNIQYF.

The sample holds many counts of this clonotype. J is TRBJ1-6 and V is TRBV6-2 or TRBV6-3; D gene ambiguous. The CDR3 extends over 12 amino acids. Germline assignment: CDR1 MNHEY and CDR2 SVGEGT. With 1 base removed from V and 14 bases from J, the gap between germline ends came to 9 bases. CDR3 residues: CASSYFGLTLHF. The CDR3 DNA reads TGTGCCAGCAGTTACTTTGGGCTCACCCTCCACTTT.

This clonotype came up many times. V is TRBV12-3 or TRBV12-4 and J is TRBJ1-5; no definite D call. This CDR3 spans 13 amino acids. V was clipped by 5 bases and J by 6 bases, with 11 bases between them. Written as DNA, the CDR3 is TGTGCCAGCAGTGTCTCCGGTGGTCAGCCCCAGCATTTT. Its translation: CASSVSGGQPQHF.

The chain combines TRBV6-1 with TRBJ2-7, with TRBD1 matching 8 bases. V lost 4 bases, J lost 3 bases, and 8 bases stayed unmatched. Germline lookup yields CDR1 MNHNS and CDR2 SASEGT. This CDR3 spans 15 amino acids. CDR3 sequence reads: CASSVGQGQIYEQYF. Here the CDR3 DNA reads TGTGCCAGCAGTGTCGGACAGGGCCAGATCTACGAGCAGTACTTC.

This clonotype was counted a few times. This chain's CDR3 is CASSLRIGVSGNTIYF. CDR3 in DNA: TGTGCCAGCAGTTTACGAATAGGAGTCTCTGGAAACACCATATATTTT. This sequence joins TRBV12-3 or TRBV12-4 and TRBJ1-3; D ambiguous. V was clipped by 2 bases and J by 0 bases, with 11 bases between them. This CDR3 has 16 residues.